The present T cell receptor (beta chain) was sequenced within a study of blood T cell repertoires in COVID-19. Libraries were prepared by immunoSEQ multiplex PCR; TCRdb keeps only in-frame clonotypes and omits some of them. This repertoire shows tens of thousands of clones, 81% found once; its top ten account for approximately 44%. The length of the CDR3 is 14 residues. Trimming cost V 2 bases and J 5 bases; bases outside gene matches: 4. From germline, CDR1 is MNHEY and CDR2 SVGAGI. This TCR was recovered from a man older than 75 with acute or convalescent COVID-19. V gene TRBV6-5 combines with J gene TRBJ1-2; 8 positions agree with TRBD1. Sample: peripheral blood. CDR3 sequence: CASSYQGARYGYTF. CDR3 in DNA: TGTGCCAGCAGTTACCAGGGGGCGCGGTATGGCTACACCTTC.